This T cell receptor (beta chain) was sequenced in a study of cytomegalovirus exposure and HLA in healthy donors. Study results and limitations: Clusters of TCRs from the first cohort tended to co-occur in the 95 to 150 validation repertoires (as a later analysis found). A few of the chains that were CMV-associated were confirmed in vitro to be specific for CMV antigens. Some public TCRs appeared in many individuals, while most sequences were rare.

Comment on this clone: As yet, its antigen is unknown.

Among the approximately 130 subjects of the validation cohort, separate from the roughly 730-subject first cohort, were the donors. Libraries were prepared by immunoSEQ multiplex PCR; TCRdb keeps only in-frame clonotypes and omits some of them. The sample has under 150,000 clones, less than 90% seen once. The source of this sequence is a young man in good health and CMV-seronegative. Sequences were obtained from PBMCs.

The CDR3 loop reads CASSFSAQINEKLFF. CDR3 DNA sequence: TGTGCCAGCAGTTTTTCAGCACAGATTAATGAAAAACTGTTTTTT. The chain has TRBV27 and TRBJ1-4; D is ambiguous. V lost 3 bases and J 4 bases, leaving 12 bases between the germline ends. CDR1 is MNHEY, CDR2 SMNVEV, per germline (reference sequence). The CDR3 extends over 15 amino acids.